What follows are 2 T cell receptor beta chains derived from one specimen sequenced in a study of post-analysis software for immune sequencing data. Notes on the study in general: TRBV5-6, TRBV5-1 and TRBV20-1 were among several TRBV segments more frequent in patients than controls.

The antigens for these receptors are not known. Unique molecular identifiers were built into the TCR beta cDNA libraries. TCRdb used MiXCR to reprocess the PCR reads, holding one entry per CDR3 protein. The table records fewer than 850,000 distinct CDR3 sequences, approximately 30% of them present only once. The sequenced sample consisted of blood. The receptor source for this set is a girl under 18 with multiple sclerosis.

This clonotype turned up a few times. The chain joins TRBV20-1 to TRBJ1-4, with D possibly matching TRBD1 (5 bases). Germline-derived CDR1 and CDR2 are DFQATT and SNEGSKA (reference sequence). The length of the CDR3 is 16 residues. V was trimmed by 6 bases and J by 0 bases, leaving 17 bases between them. CDR3 protein: CSAPGRGRATNEKLFF. The CDR3 coding sequence is TGCAGTGCCCCCGGAAGGGGTAGAGCAACTAATGAAAAACTGTTTTTT.

V gene TRBV4-3 combines with J gene TRBJ2-1; 8 bases agree with TRBD1. The CDR3 contains 17 residues. V trimming: 0 bases; J trimming: 5 bases; junction bases outside the gene matches: 9. From germline, CDR1 is LGHNA and CDR2 YSLEER. CDR3 in DNA: TGCGCCAGCAGCCAAGATCGGGCAGGGGGCCCGAACAATGAGCAGTTCTTC. This translates into CASSQDRAGGPNNEQFF.